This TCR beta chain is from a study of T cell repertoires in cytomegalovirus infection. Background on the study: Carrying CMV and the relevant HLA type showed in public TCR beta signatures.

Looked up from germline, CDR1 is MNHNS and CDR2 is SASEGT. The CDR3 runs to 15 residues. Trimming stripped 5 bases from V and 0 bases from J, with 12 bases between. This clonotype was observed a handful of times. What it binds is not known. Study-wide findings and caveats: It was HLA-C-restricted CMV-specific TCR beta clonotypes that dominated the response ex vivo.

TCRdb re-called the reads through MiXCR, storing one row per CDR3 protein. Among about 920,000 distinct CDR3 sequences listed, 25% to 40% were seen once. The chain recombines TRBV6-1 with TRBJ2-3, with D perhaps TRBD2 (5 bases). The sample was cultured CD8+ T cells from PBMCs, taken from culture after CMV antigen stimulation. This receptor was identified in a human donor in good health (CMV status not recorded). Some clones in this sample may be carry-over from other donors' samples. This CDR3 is CASSRFWTSTDTQYF. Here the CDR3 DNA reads TGTGCCAGCAGTAGGTTCTGGACTAGCACAGATACGCAGTATTTT.